The 28 T cell receptor beta chains reported below all come from one sample, sequenced in a study of response to subunit inactivated influenza vaccine. TCRdb re-called the RT-PCR reads with MiXCR, one entry per CDR3 protein. In the table there are 550,000 to 600,000 distinct CDR3 sequences, about an eighth of which are singletons. The material was PBMCs from blood, obtained on the day of vaccination. These receptors all come from a man in his fifties or sixties who received an inactivated influenza vaccine.

The chain carries TRBV7-2 and TRBJ2-1; a possible D gene is TRBD2 (7 bases). There are 19 residues in the CDR3. V lost 0 bases to trimming and J lost 0 bases, with 18 bases between them. Germline assignment: CDR1 SGHTA and CDR2 FQGNSA. In DNA form, the CDR3 reads TGTGCCAGCAGCTTAGCAGGGGGGGCCACCCACCTCTCCTACAATGAGCAGTTCTTC. The encoded protein is CASSLAGGATHLSYNEQFF. Together with reference TRBV7-2 and TRBJ2-1, the CDR3 gives the full variable domain: GAGVSQSPSNKVTEKGKDVELRCDPISGHTALYWYRQSLGQGLEFLIYFQGNSAPDKSGLPSDRFSAERTGGSVSTLTIQRTQQEDSAVYLCASSLAGGATHLSYNEQFFGPGTRLTVL.

The genes are TRBV2 and TRBJ1-4; D call uncertain. The CDR3 runs to 12 residues. V lost 8 bases and J 5 bases, leaving 9 bases between the germline ends. Germline loops: CDR1 SNHLY, CDR2 FYNNEI. Here the CDR3 reads CASRRENEKLFF. In nucleotides, the CDR3 is TGTGCCAGCCGGAGAGAGAATGAAAAACTGTTTTTT.

This clonotype was observed many times. The rearrangement links TRBV20-1 to TRBJ1-6; no firm D call. Germline loops: CDR1 DFQATT, CDR2 SNEGSKA (reference sequence). The CDR3 consists of 13 residues. V was shortened by 3 bases and J by 5 bases, with 8 bases between the two germline ends. This chain's CDR3 is CSASLRNNSPLHF. As DNA, the CDR3 is TGCAGTGCTAGTCTTCGGAATAATTCACCCCTCCACTTT.

This chain connects TRBV6-5 to TRBJ2-7; the match to TRBD1 covers 7 bases. Germline trimming cut 2 bases from V and 2 bases from J; bases unmatched to any gene: 6. The germline CDR1 and CDR2 sequences are MNHEY and SVGAGI. This CDR3 is 15 amino acids long. CDR3 sequence: CASSYTIGQAYEQYF. The CDR3 DNA reads as TGTGCCAGCAGTTACACTATTGGACAGGCCTACGAGCAGTACTTC.

V and J are TRBV3-1 and TRBJ1-1, with TRBD1 matching 7 bases. The CDR3 sequence is 14 residues long. The germline V gene encodes CDR1 LGHDT and CDR2 YNNKEL (reference sequence). J lost 5 bases, V lost 5 bases, and 8 bases had no gene match. CDR3 nucleotides: TGTGCCAGCAGCTTCACAGGGGTTGGGACTGAAGCTTTCTTT. Its protein product is CASSFTGVGTEAFF.

This clonotype was counted only a few times. The chain is built from TRBV12-3 or TRBV12-4 and TRBJ1-5, with 8 bases matching TRBD1. V lost 1 base and J lost 8; bases outside the gene matches: 7. There are 15 residues in the CDR3. CDR3 sequence: CASSLGTGLTEPQHF. CDR3 DNA sequence: TGTGCCAGCAGTTTAGGGACAGGGTTGACGGAGCCCCAGCATTTT.

This clonotype has more than one count but fewer than ten. Here the CDR3 DNA reads TGTGCCAGCAGAGCCTTCCTTCGACAGAAATCCACCGGGGAGCTGTTTTTT. Protein product: CASRAFLRQKSTGELFF. This chain joins TRBV27 and TRBJ2-2; TRBD1 might be the D (5 bases). This CDR3 spans 17 amino acids. Germline CDR1 is MNHEY and CDR2 is SMNVEV (reference sequence). Trimming stripped 6 bases from V and 4 bases from J, with 21 bases between.

This clonotype has more than one count but fewer than ten. V gene TRBV9 combines with J gene TRBJ2-3; D is unclear. Per germline, CDR1 SGDLS and CDR2 YYNGEE. Trimming shortened V by 1 base and J by 3 bases, and 12 bases separated the two germline ends. The CDR3 length is 15 residues. This chain's CDR3 is CASSVSPGWTDTQYF. The DNA for the CDR3 is TGTGCCAGCAGCGTATCCCCCGGCTGGACAGATACGCAGTATTTT. The whole variable domain, filled in from reference TRBV9 and TRBJ2-3, reads DSGVTQTPKHLITATGQRVTLRCSPRSGDLSVYWYQQSLDQGLQFLIQYYNGEERAKGNILERFSAQQFPDLHSELNLSSLELGDSALYFCASSVSPGWTDTQYFGPGTRLTVL.

This chain uses TRBV11-2 with TRBJ2-1, with 13 bases lining up with TRBD2. V lost 0 bases and J lost 4; bases outside the gene matches: 12. This CDR3 is 20 amino acids long. Germline V gene sequence: CDR1 SGHAT, CDR2 FQNNGV. CDR3: CASSLDRQGGLAGIYNEQFF. In DNA, the CDR3 is TGTGCCAGCAGCTTAGATCGGCAGGGGGGACTAGCGGGGATTTACAATGAGCAGTTCTTC.

This chain links TRBV29-1 with TRBJ2-7, with 11 bases lining up with TRBD2. Germline V gene data show CDR1 as SQVTM and CDR2 as ANQGSEA. Losses at the gene ends were 2 bases for V and 5 bases for J; bases not matched to a gene: 5. This CDR3 comprises 14 residues. The CDR3 loop reads CSVELFSGRDEQYF. CDR3 DNA: TGCAGCGTTGAACTATTTAGCGGGAGGGACGAGCAGTACTTC.

This chain joins TRBV21-1 and TRBJ2-5; TRBD1 is the table's D call, not checked against the DNA. TRBV21-1 is shown as a pseudogene. The CDR3 sequence is 17 residues long. The CDR3 DNA sequence: TGTGCCAGCAGCAACAACTCCGGACAGGAGGCGCGGGAGACCCAGTACTTC. Translation gives CASSNNSGQEARETQYF.

The V and J genes are TRBV6-2 or TRBV6-3 and TRBJ2-3, with 7 bases identical to TRBD1. The CDR3 runs to 14 residues. Germline loops: CDR1 MNHEY, CDR2 SVGEGT. Trimming took 5 bases from V and 4 from J; bases not matched to a gene: 6. The CDR3 spells CASSPQGGSDTQYF. DNA for the CDR3: TGTGCCAGCAGTCCCCAAGGGGGCTCAGATACGCAGTATTTT.

This clonotype occurred a few times. This chain links TRBV3-1 with TRBJ2-4; D call uncertain. The germline V and J ends were trimmed by 6 bases and 6 bases, with 9 bases remaining between them. This CDR3 region has 12 residues. Per the germline V gene, CDR1 is LGHDT and CDR2 is YNNKEL (reference sequence). The CDR3: CASSLDANIQYF. Here the CDR3 DNA reads TGTGCCAGCAGTCTGGACGCAAACATTCAGTACTTC. Drawing the rest from reference TRBV3-1 and TRBJ2-4, the complete variable domain is DTAVSQTPKYLVTQMGNDKSIKCEQNLGHDTMYWYKQDSKKFLKIMFSYNNKELIINETVPNRFSPKSPDKAHLNLHINSLELGDSAVYFCASSLDANIQYFGAGTRLSVL.

This chain links TRBV28 with TRBJ2-1; the D call may be TRBD1 or TRBD2 (5 bases each). The CDR3 sequence is 14 residues long. V was trimmed by 7 bases and J by 8 bases, leaving 18 bases between them. Germline lookup yields CDR1 MDHEN and CDR2 SYDVKM. For the CDR3, the DNA is TGTGCCAGCAAAAGTTCATGGGGGATCTATGAGCAGTTCTTC. Its protein is CASKSSWGIYEQFF.

This clonotype was counted ten times or more. The chain joins TRBV6-1 to TRBJ1-1; the D gene is possibly TRBD1 (5 bases). Deletions cut 6 bases from V and 10 bases from J, with 18 bases between. The CDR3 is made up of 13 amino acids. CDR1 and CDR2 (germline): MNHNS, SASEGT. The CDR3 loop reads CASSLPGTSTAFF. Written as DNA, the CDR3 is TGTGCCAGCAGCCTGCCCGGGACCTCGACAGCTTTCTTT.

This clonotype was detected a few times. The J gene is TRBJ2-1, the V gene TRBV20-1; 8 bases are a match to TRBD1. V was pared by 3 bases and J by 8 bases, with 12 bases of the junction left unmatched. The CDR3 is 15 residues long. Germline V gene sequence: CDR1 DFQATT, CDR2 SNEGSKA (reference sequence). CDR3 DNA sequence: TGCAGTGCTAGGGCGACAGGGGAACTCTTCGATGAGCAGTTCTTC. Encoded protein: CSARATGELFDEQFF.

This clonotype has ten or more counts. The chain is built from TRBV20-1 and TRBJ2-1; 7 bases map to TRBD1. From germline, CDR1 is DFQATT and CDR2 SNEGSKA (reference sequence). The CDR3 contains 15 residues. The junction had 9 bases not matched to a gene; V was cut back by 6 bases and J by 1 base. The CDR3 here is CSASETGKSYNEQFF. CDR3 nucleotides: TGCAGTGCCTCCGAGACAGGGAAATCCTACAATGAGCAGTTCTTC.

This clonotype was observed many times. Here the CDR3 reads CASSLSGGQKDTQYF. The CDR3 DNA sequence: TGTGCCAGCAGTTTATCCGGGGGCCAGAAAGATACGCAGTATTTT. V is TRBV12-3 or TRBV12-4 and J is TRBJ2-3; possibly TRBD1 or TRBD2 for D (6 bases each). Trimming left V 2 bases short and J 5 bases short, with 14 bases between. CDR3 size: 15 residues.

This clonotype was detected only a few times. This chain links TRBV6-2 or TRBV6-3 with TRBJ2-7; 9 bases fit TRBD2. Trimming cost V 5 bases and J 3 bases; bases outside gene matches: 5. CDR1 and CDR2 (germline): MNHEY, SVGEGT. The CDR3 is 14 residues long. In DNA, the CDR3 is TGTGCCAGCAGTACCAAGACTAGCGGCTACGAGCAGTACTTC. Translation: CASSTKTSGYEQYF.

Many counts were recorded for this clonotype. The chain links TRBV6-2 or TRBV6-3 to TRBJ2-2; D call uncertain. The CDR3 runs 13 residues. CDR1 is MNHEY, CDR2 SVGEGT, per germline. Trimming stripped 6 bases from V and 4 bases from J, with 9 bases between. CDR3 sequence: CASSRPGTGELFF. The CDR3 bases are TGTGCCAGCAGCCGACCGGGCACCGGGGAGCTGTTTTTT.

This clonotype was seen ten or more times. A junction end diverges from the germline sequence, so it may reflect a read error. The chain is built from TRBV7-9 and TRBJ2-1, with no clear D. This CDR3 is built from 12 residues. From germline, CDR1 is SEHNR and CDR2 FQNEAQ (reference sequence). For the CDR3, the DNA is TGTGCCAGCAGTTTAGCATCCAATGAGCAGTTCTTC. This sequence encodes CASSLASNEQFF. Filled out from reference TRBV7-9 and TRBJ2-1, the complete variable domain reads DTGVSQNPRHKITKRGQNVTFRCDPISEHNRLYWYRQTLGQGPEFLTYFQNEAQLEKSRLLSDRFSAERPKGSFSTLEIQRTEQGDSAMYLCASSLASNEQFFGPGTRLTVL.

The chain joins TRBV10-1 to TRBJ2-7; D gene unclear. Germline V gives CDR1 WNHNN, CDR2 SYGVQD (reference sequence). The V end was cut by 2 bases, the J end by 5 bases, with 13 bases between. This CDR3 has 14 amino acids. CDR3 sequence reads: CASSESPRWDEQYF. The CDR3 bases are TGCGCCAGCAGTGAGAGTCCCAGGTGGGACGAGCAGTACTTC.

This clonotype turned up a few times. CDR3 sequence reads: CASSPHWAGGYEQYF. The CDR3 DNA reads TGTGCCAGCAGCCCCCATTGGGCGGGAGGTTACGAGCAGTACTTC. This rearrangement joins TRBV7-9 to TRBJ2-7; 8 bases fit TRBD2. V was pared by 5 bases and J by 4 bases, with 10 bases of the junction left unmatched. Germline CDR1 is SEHNR and CDR2 is FQNEAQ (reference sequence). There are 15 residues in the CDR3.

The chain joins TRBV6-1 to TRBJ1-2; D remains unclear. In germline, CDR1 is MNHNS, CDR2 SASEGT. Trimming took off 6 bases at V and 8 bases at J, with 16 bases between the two ends. The CDR3 runs 13 residues. The CDR3 loop is CASSIYLGGGYTF. The DNA of the CDR3 is TGTGCCAGCAGCATTTATCTGGGTGGGGGCTACACCTTC.

This clonotype was detected ten times or more. V usage is TRBV5-1 and J usage is TRBJ2-7; weak D call: TRBD1 (6 bases). There are 14 residues in the CDR3. Germline-derived CDR1 and CDR2 are SGHRS and YFSETQ. V lost 2 bases, J lost 3 bases, and 12 bases lay in between. The DNA of the CDR3 is TGCGCCAGCAGCTTAGGACAGATATTCTACGAGCAGTACTTC. Translated, it gives CASSLGQIFYEQYF.

This rearrangement joins TRBV12-3 or TRBV12-4 to TRBJ2-3, with D perhaps TRBD1 (6 bases). V was shortened by 1 base and J by 7 bases, with 12 bases between the two germline ends. This CDR3 has 14 residues. CDR3 DNA sequence: TGTGCCAGCAGTTTAGGCAGGGGATACCATACGCAGTATTTT. It yields the protein CASSLGRGYHTQYF.

This sequence joins TRBV10-3 and TRBJ2-1, with 13 nucleotides matching TRBD2. Germline V gene lookup returns CDR1 ENHRY and CDR2 SYGVKD. V lost 6 bases to trimming and J lost 4 bases; unmatched junction nucleotides: 6. The CDR3 totals 16 residues. CDR3 nucleotide sequence: TGTGCCATCAGCTCCGGGACTAGCGGGGTTTACAATGAGCAGTTCTTC. Amino acid sequence: CAISSGTSGVYNEQFF.

The chain joins TRBV11-2 to TRBJ2-3; TRBD1 is a possible D gene (5 bases). The CDR3 is made up of 13 amino acids. V was pared by 2 bases and J by 6 bases, with 9 bases between. The germline V gene has CDR1 SGHAT and CDR2 FQNNGV. For the CDR3, the DNA is TGTGCCAGCAGCTTACATGGGGCGGATACGCAGTATTTT. This codes for CASSLHGADTQYF.